This TCR beta chain was documented in a study of T cell responses to AZD1222 COVID-19 vaccine. Study observations and caveats: CD4 TCRs linked to vaccination spanned spike, dominating at 160-218 and 743-854. Spike-specific TCR breadth and depth grew following two AZD1222 doses. Donors were largely white British and mainly female; clonal diversity was possibly underestimated.

V lost 6 bases to trimming and J lost 2 bases, with 17 bases between them. Germline assignment: CDR1 SGHDT and CDR2 YYEEEE. The CDR3 loop spans 15 amino acids. Only in-frame clones appear in the TCRdb table, and some are missing; sequencing was by immunoSEQ multiplex PCR. The sample holds 85,000 to 95,000 clones, 89% seen once. Some second doses came at about 4 weeks and others at about 12 weeks; these were pooled. About this clone: What it binds is unknown.

This sequence originates from an adult who received the AZD1222 COVID-19 vaccine. The rearrangement uses TRBV5-6 and TRBJ1-2; unclear D gene. The source was peripheral blood, collected 28 days after the second AZD1222 dose. The CDR3 DNA sequence: TGTGCCAGCACCTTATACGGCATAGCGAACTATGGCTACACCTTC. The encoded protein is CASTLYGIANYGYTF.